These 22 T cell receptor beta chains were sequenced from one sample in a study of control samples from healthy donors and cancer patients. Generated by immunoSEQ multiplex PCR, the TCRdb table keeps only in-frame clones and is missing some. The profile shows about 28,000 clones, 65% to 80% of them singletons. Source material: PBMCs. The receptors shown here come from a man aged 55-75 years with head and neck cancer.

The CDR3: CASSPSWAPTYEQYF. As DNA, the CDR3 is TGTGCCAGCAGCCCGTCCTGGGCCCCTACCTACGAGCAGTACTTC. The chain uses TRBV5-5 and TRBJ2-7; D is unclear. The CDR3 runs to 15 residues. Germline V gene sequence: CDR1 SGHKS, CDR2 YYEKEE (reference sequence). The V gene lost 4 bases and the J gene lost 2 bases, with 16 bases spanning the gap.

V gene TRBV5-6 combines with J gene TRBJ2-5; D possibly corresponds to TRBD1 (6 bases). The ends were cut back, 4 bases at V and 5 bases at J, with 12 bases in the middle. CDR3 length equals 13 residues. Germline V gives CDR1 SGHDT, CDR2 YYEEEE. CDR3 sequence (DNA): TGTGCCAGCAGCAGCAGGGGCACGGAGACCCAGTACTTC. Its translation is CASSSRGTETQYF.

J is TRBJ1-2 and V is TRBV6-5; maybe TRBD1 (5 bases). Germline V CDR1 and CDR2: MNHEY, SVGAGI. The CDR3 contains 13 residues. V lost 5 bases to trimming and J lost 6 bases, with 13 bases between them. CDR3 residues: CASSPGPADGYTF. DNA of the CDR3: TGTGCCAGCAGTCCAGGGCCGGCGGATGGCTACACCTTC.

V usage is TRBV6-6 and J usage is TRBJ1-5, with D maybe TRBD1 (5 bases). The CDR3 has 14 amino acids. Germline loops: CDR1 MNHNY, CDR2 SVGAGI (reference sequence). V lost 2 bases to trimming and J lost 3 bases, with 8 bases between them. CDR3 nucleotides: TGTGCCAGCAGTTACCAGGGAAACAATCAGCCCCAGCATTTT. This sequence encodes CASSYQGNNQPQHF.

This clone showed up just a few times. The V call is TRBV5-4, the J call TRBJ1-2; 8 bases are shared with TRBD1. V shed 5 bases, J shed 5 bases, and the junction held 8 bases outside the gene matches. This CDR3 has 14 residues. Germline V CDR1 and CDR2: SGHNT, YYREEE (reference sequence). The CDR3 bases are TGTGCCAGCAGGCAGGACAGGGTACAGTATGGCTACACCTTC. Protein: CASRQDRVQYGYTF.

The rearrangement uses TRBV15 and TRBJ1-6, with D perhaps matching TRBD1 (5 bases). The CDR3 totals 15 residues. Germline V gene lookup returns CDR1 LNHNV and CDR2 YYDKDF (reference sequence). V shed 1 base and J shed 8 bases, with 12 bases lying between them. The CDR3 reads CATSRVKGQDSPLHF. CDR3 in DNA: TGTGCCACCAGCAGAGTAAAGGGGCAGGATTCACCCCTCCACTTT.

The V and J genes are TRBV5-6 and TRBJ2-7, with 10 positions matching TRBD1. Unmatched junction bases numbered 5, after V lost 5 bases and J lost 3 bases. In germline, CDR1 is SGHDT, CDR2 YYEEEE. This CDR3 spans 14 amino acids. The CDR3 loop is CASRIRDRGYEQYF. CDR3 in DNA: TGTGCCAGCAGGATCCGGGACAGGGGCTACGAGCAGTACTTC.

The rearrangement links TRBV7-9 to TRBJ2-7; D might be TRBD2 (5 bases). The CDR3 totals 14 residues. Germline V CDR1 and CDR2: SEHNR, FQNEAQ (reference sequence). V lost 6 bases, J lost 2 bases, and 14 bases lay in between. The chain's CDR3 is CASSLNGKPYEQYF. For the CDR3, the DNA is TGTGCCAGCAGTCTTAACGGGAAGCCCTACGAGCAGTACTTC.

The chain has TRBV4-2 and TRBJ2-7; no firm D call. Trimming removed 8 bases at V and 7 bases at J, with 12 bases between. This CDR3 spans 11 amino acids. Germline CDR1 is LGHNA and CDR2 is YNFKEQ. CDR3 DNA sequence: TGTGCCAGCGGCTATCTTCGGGAGCAGTACTTC. Translated: CASGYLREQYF.

The genes are TRBV10-3 and TRBJ1-5; D not resolved. The germline CDR1 and CDR2 sequences are ENHRY and SYGVKD. This CDR3 has 15 amino acids. The V and J ends lost 10 bases and 0 bases respectively, with 16 bases between them. CDR3 in amino acids: CATHEDGYSNQPQHF. In nucleotides, the CDR3 is TGTGCCACACATGAGGACGGTTATAGCAATCAGCCCCAGCATTTT.

This clone was seen a few times. This chain connects TRBV7-2 to TRBJ2-7; D possibly corresponds to TRBD2 (5 bases). Germline V gene sequence: CDR1 SGHTA, CDR2 FQGNSA. Trimming stripped 0 bases from V and 2 bases from J, with 14 bases between. The CDR3 spans 16 residues. The CDR3 protein is CASSLAGVANTYEQYF. The CDR3 region has the DNA TGTGCCAGCAGCTTAGCGGGAGTAGCTAACACCTACGAGCAGTACTTC.

This clone was recorded once. This chain uses TRBV6-4 with TRBJ1-1; 12 nucleotides agree with TRBD1. J was trimmed by 4 bases and V by 7 bases; bases with no gene match: 13. CDR3 length: 17 residues. The germline V gene encodes CDR1 MRHNA and CDR2 SNTAGT. CDR3 nucleotide sequence: TGTGCCAGCATCGCCGGGACAGGGGGCTTCGGCGGCACTGAAGCTTTCTTT. This sequence encodes CASIAGTGGFGGTEAFF.

The chain recombines TRBV30 with TRBJ2-1; 9 bases fit TRBD2. Germline V lookup: CDR1 GTSNPN, CDR2 SVGIG (reference sequence). V gave up 1 base and J gave up 8 bases; unmatched junction bases: 0. This CDR3 region has 12 residues. For the CDR3, the DNA is TGTGCCTGGAGTGGGACTAGCGATGAGCAGTTCTTC. Translation: CAWSGTSDEQFF.

The chain uses TRBV3-1 (or the pseudogene TRBV3-2) and TRBJ2-3; a possible D gene is TRBD2 (5 bases). Germline-derived CDR1 and CDR2 are LGHDT and YNNKEL (reference sequence). Trimming stripped 4 bases from V and 0 bases from J, with 11 bases between. The CDR3 has 15 residues. The CDR3 DNA is TGTGCCAGCAGCCCTGGACTGTCAAGCACAGATACGCAGTATTTT. It yields the protein CASSPGLSSTDTQYF.

Here the CDR3 reads CASAYAYEQYF. The CDR3 DNA reads TGTGCCAGCGCCTACGCCTACGAGCAGTACTTC. The chain links TRBV2 to TRBJ2-7; D remains ambiguous. CDR3 size: 11 residues. Trimming pared 8 bases from V and 2 bases from J, leaving 7 bases between. Germline CDR1 SNHLY, CDR2 FYNNEI.

The chain carries TRBV9 and TRBJ1-1; maybe TRBD1 (6 bases). The V gene's germline CDR1 is SGDLS and CDR2 YYNGEE. V was cut by 0 bases and J by 1 base, with 16 bases left in between. The length of the CDR3 is 17 residues. CDR3 sequence: CASSVEGVAGGNTEAFF. For the CDR3, the DNA is TGTGCCAGCAGCGTAGAGGGGGTTGCGGGAGGGAACACTGAAGCTTTCTTT.

This rearrangement joins TRBV6-5 to TRBJ2-4, with a weak D call TRBD1 (5 bases). The CDR3 runs 11 residues. V gave up 6 bases and J gave up 8 bases, with 8 bases separating them. Germline V CDR1 and CDR2: MNHEY, SVGAGI. The CDR3 is CASRDSHIQYF. CDR3 nucleotides: TGTGCCAGCAGAGACAGCCACATTCAGTACTTC.

The chain uses TRBV5-1 and TRBJ1-1; 8 bases match TRBD1. Germline-derived CDR1 and CDR2 are SGHRS and YFSETQ. The CDR3 sequence is 16 residues long. The junction had 13 bases not matched to a gene; V was cut back by 4 bases and J by 5 bases. The CDR3 spells CASSQQGDSHLTEAFF. The CDR3 bases are TGCGCCAGCAGCCAACAGGGGGACTCCCACCTAACTGAAGCTTTCTTT.

The rearrangement joins TRBV6-1 to TRBJ2-1; 10 bases map to TRBD2. Germline V gene data show CDR1 as MNHNS and CDR2 as SASEGT. CDR3 size: 18 residues. Germline trimming cut 1 base from V and 5 bases from J; bases unmatched to any gene: 11. CDR3 sequence: CASSEDKNLAGANNEQFF. CDR3 DNA: TGTGCCAGCAGTGAAGACAAGAATCTAGCGGGAGCTAACAATGAGCAGTTCTTC.

The CDR3 coding sequence is TGTGCCAGCAGCTTGGACAGGGGGTATGGCTACACCTTC. Residues: CASSLDRGYGYTF. This chain connects TRBV5-5 to TRBJ1-2; 8 positions agree with TRBD1. The CDR3 extends over 13 amino acids. With 0 bases clipped from V and 5 bases from J, the junction kept 0 bases outside the gene matches. From germline, CDR1 is SGHKS and CDR2 YYEKEE (reference sequence).

The gene calls are TRBV7-2 and TRBJ2-1; 10 bases align to TRBD2. The CDR3 spans 15 residues. The germline CDR1 and CDR2 sequences are SGHTA and FQGNSA. V was clipped by 7 bases and J by 1 base; unmatched bases: 4. The CDR3 region has the DNA TGTGCCAGCACAGAGCGGGAGGGTTCCTACAATGAGCAGTTCTTC. Translation: CASTEREGSYNEQFF.

The CDR3 protein is CASSLGVNTEAFF. In DNA, the CDR3 is TGTGCCAGCAGCTTAGGGGTTAACACTGAAGCTTTCTTT. The genes are TRBV11-2 and TRBJ1-1; D unclear. V lost 1 base to trimming and J lost 2 bases, with 5 bases between them. The CDR3 covers 13 residues. The germline CDR1 and CDR2 sequences are SGHAT and FQNNGV.